Following are 5 T cell receptor beta chains from one sample sequenced in a study of cytomegalovirus exposure and HLA in healthy donors. Primers included in the PCR were 60 Vbeta and 13 Jbeta primers. Some clones are missing from TCRdb's copy, which holds only in-frame ones; the method was immunoSEQ multiplex PCR. The data show 150,000 or so clones, with roughly four fifths seen just once and less than 1.2% held by the top ten. The sample was PBMCs. The receptors originated from a middle-aged woman in good health and CMV-seronegative.

The chain has TRBV5-1 and TRBJ2-5, with 12 bases identical to TRBD2. Germline V CDR1 and CDR2: SGHRS, YFSETQ. Unmatched junction bases numbered 7, after V lost 5 bases and J lost 5 bases. This CDR3 has 15 amino acids. The CDR3: CASSLAGGPTETQYF. The CDR3 DNA reads as TGCGCCAGCAGTCTAGCGGGAGGGCCGACGGAGACCCAGTACTTC. Using reference TRBV5-1 and TRBJ2-5 for the parts outside the CDR3, the full variable domain is KAGVTQTPRYLIKTRGQQVTLSCSPISGHRSVSWYQQTPGQGLQFLFEYFSETQRNKGNFPGRFSGRQFSNSRSEMNVSTLELGDSALYLCASSLAGGPTETQYFGPGTRLLVL.

The chain has TRBV5-1 and TRBJ2-1; 8 bases line up with TRBD2. The CDR3 is made up of 15 amino acids. Trimming took 4 bases from V and 0 from J; bases not matched to a gene: 3. The germline V gene has CDR1 SGHRS and CDR2 YFSETQ. The CDR3 region is CASSLLAASYNEQFF. The CDR3 bases are TGCGCCAGCAGCCTACTAGCGGCCTCCTACAATGAGCAGTTCTTC.

This clone was detected only a few times. One end of the junction is discordant with germline, which a read error may explain. V usage is TRBV7-7 and J usage is TRBJ2-2; possibly TRBD2 for D (5 bases). This CDR3 is built from 13 residues. The germline CDR1 and CDR2 sequences are SSHAT and FNYEAQ (reference sequence). CDR3 DNA: TGTGCTAGCAGCCACGGACTCGGCGGGGAGCTGTTTTTT. Translating gives CASSHGLGGELFF.

The CDR3 coding sequence is TGTGCCTTTGGACAGGGGTCAACTAATGAAAAACTGTTTTTT. It yields the protein CAFGQGSTNEKLFF. The chain recombines TRBV30 with TRBJ1-4, with 9 nucleotides matching TRBD1. Germline trimming cut 7 bases from V and 0 bases from J; bases unmatched to any gene: 3. Germline assignment: CDR1 GTSNPN and CDR2 SVGIG (reference sequence). The CDR3 loop spans 14 amino acids.

This clone appeared a few times. Other DNA sequences in this sample translate to the same CDR3. The rearrangement links TRBV5-1 to TRBJ2-3, with D hard to call. The CDR3 is 13 amino acids. CDR1 SGHRS and CDR2 YFSETQ come from the germline V gene. Trimming left V 1 base short and J 0 bases short, with 3 bases between. The CDR3 nucleotides are TGCGCCAGCAGCTTGCTAAGCACAGATACGCAGTATTTT. Translation: CASSLLSTDTQYF.